This entry lists 28 T cell receptor beta chains sequenced from one sample in a study of T cells after posttransplantation cyclophosphamide. Profiling relied on immunoSEQ multiplex PCR, and the TCRdb table lists in-frame clones only, not all of them. Among tens of thousands of clones listed, roughly 83% were seen once. The sample taken for sequencing was PBMCs. Receptors were obtained from a woman aged 55-70 years with a blood cancer, CMV-positive, and with a related stem cell donor.

This clone was seen just once. CDR3 in DNA: TGTGCCAGCAGCCCAGCCCTAGCGGGAGGTTCAATCGATGAGCAGTTCTTC. It codes for CASSPALAGGSIDEQFF. The chain couples TRBV5-4 to TRBJ2-1; TRBD2 matches 11 bases. The CDR3 spans 17 residues. J lost 8 bases, V lost 4 bases, and 14 bases had no gene match. Germline V gene sequence: CDR1 SGHNT, CDR2 YYREEE (reference sequence).

The chain links TRBV7-2 to TRBJ2-7; D ambiguous. In germline, CDR1 is SGHTA, CDR2 FQGNSA. This CDR3 has 14 residues. V gave up 1 base and J gave up 6 bases, with 13 bases separating them. Here the CDR3 reads CASSLERRRGEQYF. The CDR3 DNA sequence: TGTGCCAGCAGCTTAGAGAGACGACGAGGCGAGCAGTACTTC.

The rearrangement links TRBV6-1 to TRBJ2-3; 11 bases are shared with TRBD2. Germline CDR1 and CDR2: MNHNS and SASEGT. This CDR3 has 14 amino acids. The V gene end was trimmed by 6 bases and the J gene end by 6 bases; junction bases not matched to a gene: 5. The DNA for the CDR3 is TGTGCCAGCAGGGGAGGGACTAGCGGTGATACGCAGTATTTT. It is translated as CASRGGTSGDTQYF.

The chain carries TRBV15 and TRBJ1-2; 8 nucleotides line up with TRBD1. J was trimmed by 9 bases and V by 3 bases; bases with no gene match: 9. The germline V gene has CDR1 LNHNV and CDR2 YYDKDF (reference sequence). The CDR3 is 14 amino acids. CDR3 residues: CATSRDRESGSYTF. DNA for the CDR3: TGTGCCACCAGCAGGGACAGGGAGTCAGGTAGCTACACCTTC.

The rearrangement links TRBV19 to TRBJ1-1; D not certain. The CDR3 totals 13 residues. Trimming took off 6 bases at V and 7 bases at J, with 15 bases between the two ends. Germline V gene sequence: CDR1 LNHDA, CDR2 SQIVND (reference sequence). The DNA of the CDR3 is TGTGCCAGTAGGGCGCGGTCTGCGCATGAAGCTTTCTTT. Translation: CASRARSAHEAFF.

The chain combines TRBV5-6 with TRBJ2-5, with 8 bases lining up with TRBD1. This CDR3 spans 15 amino acids. V shed 3 bases, J shed 1 base, and the junction held 5 bases outside the gene matches. Germline V gives CDR1 SGHDT, CDR2 YYEEEE. The CDR3, as DNA: TGTGCCAGCAGCTGGTGGACAGGGCCCCAAGAGACCCAGTACTTC. It translates to CASSWWTGPQETQYF.

The chain uses TRBV10-2 and TRBJ2-7, with 12 nucleotides matching TRBD2. CDR3 length: 16 amino acids. Germline V gene lookup returns CDR1 WSHSY and CDR2 SAAADI. Losses at the gene ends were 8 bases for V and 5 bases for J; bases not matched to a gene: 13. For the CDR3, the DNA is TGCGCCAGCCGGGGGCTAGCGGGAGGGAAATCGCACGAGCAGTACTTC. Protein: CASRGLAGGKSHEQYF.

The CDR3 nucleotides are TGTGCCAGCAGCTCAGGACTAGCGGGGGCCAATGAGCAGTTCTTC. Translating gives CASSSGLAGANEQFF. This chain connects TRBV7-9 to TRBJ2-1; the match to TRBD2 covers 13 bases. CDR3 length: 15 amino acids. The V gene end was trimmed by 4 bases and the J gene end by 6 bases; junction bases not matched to a gene: 3. Germline loops: CDR1 SEHNR, CDR2 FQNEAQ (reference sequence).

The gene calls are TRBV9 and TRBJ2-1, with D perhaps matching TRBD1 (7 bases). Germline CDR1 and CDR2: SGDLS and YYNGEE. The CDR3 is made up of 14 amino acids. Trimming left V 2 bases short and J 8 bases short, with 14 bases between. The CDR3: CASSVEGAGYEQFF. In nucleotides, the CDR3 is TGTGCCAGCAGCGTGGAGGGGGCGGGGTATGAGCAGTTCTTC.

The gene calls are TRBV9 and TRBJ2-1; weak D call: TRBD1 (6 bases). The germline V gene has CDR1 SGDLS and CDR2 YYNGEE. V lost 4 bases and J lost 8, with 19 bases in between. The CDR3 is made up of 15 amino acids. The CDR3 spells CASSLTPTGYDEQFF. The CDR3 DNA sequence: TGTGCCAGCAGCTTAACGCCTACAGGGTACGATGAGCAGTTCTTC.

This chain connects TRBV2 to TRBJ2-3; the D gene is possibly TRBD2 (7 bases). V lost 6 bases, J lost 0 bases, and 13 bases lay in between. The CDR3 has 15 residues. Germline-derived CDR1 and CDR2 are SNHLY and FYNNEI. The chain's CDR3 is CASSLGGGSTDTQYF. CDR3 nucleotide sequence: TGTGCCAGCAGCCTAGGGGGGGGAAGCACAGATACGCAGTATTTT.

In regard to this clone: One end of the junction does not line up with germline, which may come from a read error. This same CDR3 is encoded by further DNA sequences in the sample. The J gene is TRBJ1-5, the V gene TRBV19; D is perhaps TRBD1 (6 bases). This CDR3 spans 15 amino acids. The germline gives CDR1 LNHDA, CDR2 SQIVND (reference sequence). The CDR3 DNA reads TGTGCTAGTAGTAAAGCCGGGGACATTCGAAAGCCCCAGCATTTT. Translation gives CASSKAGDIRKPQHF.

The rearrangement uses TRBV19 and TRBJ2-1; TRBD2 aligns across 10 bases. Germline values: CDR1 LNHDA, CDR2 SQIVND (reference sequence). The J segment lost 8 bases and the V segment lost 0 bases, leaving 4 bases of the junction unmatched. CDR3 length: 15 amino acids. DNA of the CDR3: TGTGCCAGTAGTATAGAGACTAGCGGGTTTGATGAGCAGTTCTTC. Protein product: CASSIETSGFDEQFF. The entire variable domain, with the rest obtained from reference TRBV19 and TRBJ2-1, is as follows: DGGITQSPKYLFRKEGQNVTLSCEQNLNHDAMYWYRQDPGQGLRLIYYSQIVNDFQKGDIAEGYSVSREKKESFPLTVTSAQKNPTAFYLCASSIETSGFDEQFFGPGTRLTVL.

This chain links TRBV21-1 with TRBJ2-7; TRBD2 is taken as the D call from the table, unchecked against the DNA. TRBV21-1 is a pseudogene locus. The CDR3 has 16 residues. CDR3 sequence reads: CASGWAGDLCTYEQYF. Written as DNA, the CDR3 is TGTGCCAGCGGGTGGGCGGGAGATTTGTGCACCTACGAGCAGTACTTC.

J is TRBJ1-2 and V is TRBV12-5, with 8 bases aligning to TRBD1. This CDR3 is 15 amino acids long. Losses at the gene ends were 0 bases for V and 7 bases for J; bases not matched to a gene: 7. CDR1 is LGHNT and CDR2 is FRNRAP in the germline V gene. The CDR3 loop is CASGLVRQGARGYTF. As DNA, the CDR3 is TGTGCTAGTGGTTTGGTACGTCAGGGGGCGCGTGGCTACACCTTC.

The rearrangement links TRBV7-2 to TRBJ1-2; 11 nucleotides agree with TRBD1. CDR1 SGHTA and CDR2 FQGNSA come from the germline V gene. CDR3 length: 16 residues. Germline trimming cut 0 bases from V and 4 bases from J; bases unmatched to any gene: 4. In DNA form, the CDR3 reads TGTGCCAGCAGCTTAGCCGGGACAGGGGGTGTCTATGGCTACACCTTC. Encoded protein: CASSLAGTGGVYGYTF.

The chain joins TRBV25-1 to TRBJ2-1, with 15 bases lining up with TRBD2. After removal of 6 bases from V and 10 bases from J, the junction contained 7 bases not matched to a gene. The CDR3 length is 15 residues. Germline V gene lookup returns CDR1 MGHDK and CDR2 SYGVNS. CDR3 nucleotides: TGTGCCAGCAGCCCAGGACTAGCGGGAGGGCGGGAGCAGTTCTTC. Encoded protein: CASSPGLAGGREQFF.

The chain combines TRBV18 with TRBJ2-7; 9 bases match TRBD1. The V gene end was trimmed by 1 base and the J gene end by 3 bases; junction bases not matched to a gene: 4. The CDR3 has 15 residues. The germline V gene encodes CDR1 KGHSH and CDR2 LQKENI. CDR3 residues: CASSPLGTGLYEQYF. CDR3 DNA sequence: TGTGCCAGCTCACCACTAGGGACAGGGCTCTACGAGCAGTACTTC.

This chain connects TRBV14 to TRBJ1-4; 10 bases agree with TRBD1. V gave up 1 base and J gave up 8 bases; unmatched junction bases: 7. The length of the CDR3 is 16 residues. Germline V gene sequence: CDR1 SGHDN, CDR2 FVKESK. In DNA form, the CDR3 reads TGTGCCAGCAGCCAAGCTGTGCGGACAGGGGGAGAAAAACTGTTTTTT. This sequence encodes CASSQAVRTGGEKLFF.

This clone was seen a few times. This chain joins TRBV5-1 and TRBJ2-3, with 7 bases aligning to TRBD2. Looked up from germline, CDR1 is SGHRS and CDR2 is YFSETQ. The V and J ends lost 5 bases and 4 bases, in that order; junction bases with no gene match: 10. The length of the CDR3 is 15 residues. The CDR3 sequence: CASRLGGGPADTQYF. The CDR3 nucleotides read TGCGCCAGCAGGCTTGGGGGAGGGCCAGCAGATACGCAGTATTTT.

The gene calls are TRBV27 and TRBJ1-1; TRBD1 is a possible D gene (5 bases). The CDR3 consists of 13 residues. Trimming shortened V by 4 bases and J by 3 bases, and 9 bases separated the two germline ends. CDR1 is MNHEY and CDR2 is SMNVEV in the germline V gene (reference sequence). CDR3 DNA sequence: TGTGCCAGCAGTTCGGGGGGGGACACTGAAGCTTTCTTT. This encodes CASSSGGDTEAFF.

V is TRBV20-1 and J is TRBJ1-4, with TRBD1 matching over 7 bases. Trimming removed 1 base from V and 14 bases from J; junction bases left unmatched: 4. This CDR3 spans 11 amino acids. Germline lookup yields CDR1 DFQATT and CDR2 SNEGSKA (reference sequence). In nucleotides, the CDR3 is TGCAGTGCTAGAGGACAGGGTTCGCTGTTTTTT. It codes for CSARGQGSLFF.

CDR3 protein: CSAMNTGELFF. The CDR3 nucleotides read TGCAGCGCCATGAACACCGGGGAGCTGTTTTTT. The chain joins TRBV29-1 to TRBJ2-2; unclear D gene. Looked up from germline, CDR1 is SQVTM and CDR2 is ANQGSEA. V lost 7 bases, J lost 1 base, and 4 bases lay in between. The CDR3 has 11 amino acids.

This rearrangement joins TRBV5-1 to TRBJ1-2, with 8 bases lining up with TRBD1. The germline V gene has CDR1 SGHRS and CDR2 YFSETQ. This CDR3 region has 17 residues. V dropped 4 bases and J dropped 3; count of bases not matched to a gene: 14. The CDR3 loop reads CASSRPTAGGMYYGYTF. The DNA of the CDR3 is TGCGCCAGCAGCCGCCCAACGGCAGGGGGCATGTACTATGGCTACACCTTC.

This chain uses TRBV5-6 with TRBJ1-1, with D tentatively TRBD1 (6 bases). Germline V gene sequence: CDR1 SGHDT, CDR2 YYEEEE. The CDR3 totals 14 residues. V dropped 4 bases and J dropped 4 bases, with 14 bases sitting between them. The CDR3 protein is CASSSTGTRTEAFF. The CDR3 nucleotides are TGTGCCAGCAGCAGTACCGGGACACGCACTGAAGCTTTCTTT.

The chain joins TRBV4-2 to TRBJ2-7, with D possibly matching TRBD2 (6 bases). Trimming shortened V by 1 base and J by 2 bases, and 12 bases separated the two germline ends. The CDR3 is 15 amino acids. Germline CDR1 and CDR2: LGHNA and YNFKEQ. Here the CDR3 DNA reads TGTGCCAGCAGCCAAGGGGAGGCCAACGCCTACGAGCAGTACTTC. It specifies CASSQGEANAYEQYF.

This clone was recorded once. The chain combines TRBV7-9 with TRBJ2-2, with a weak D call TRBD2 (5 bases). The V and J ends lost 3 bases and 0 bases respectively, with 11 bases between them. The germline gives CDR1 SEHNR, CDR2 FQNEAQ (reference sequence). This CDR3 comprises 16 residues. The CDR3, as DNA: TGTGCCAGCAGCTTTCAACGGGGTTCGAACACCGGGGAGCTGTTTTTT. Amino acid sequence: CASSFQRGSNTGELFF.

The rearrangement links TRBV4-1 to TRBJ2-6; D unresolved. CDR3 length: 16 amino acids. The ends were cut back, 6 bases at V and 0 bases at J, with 12 bases in the middle. CDR1 is MGHRA, CDR2 YSYEKL, per germline. CDR3 coding DNA: TGCGCCAGCAGTCTAAGAACCGTCTCTGGGGCCAACGTCCTGACTTTC. As protein: CASSLRTVSGANVLTF.